This T cell receptor beta chain was identified in a study of cytomegalovirus exposure and HLA in healthy donors. Study conclusions and caveats: It was reported that the classifier diagnosed cytomegalovirus status with high specificity and sensitivity in both the original and validation cohorts.

Germline CDR1 and CDR2: SGDLS and YYNGEE. Trimming removed 3 bases from V and 4 bases from J; junction bases left unmatched: 9. This CDR3 spans 17 amino acids. Of note for this clone: Its antigen remains unknown.

PCR was performed using 60 Vbeta and 13 Jbeta primers. Using immunoSEQ multiplex PCR, the repertoire was profiled, and TCRdb retains in-frame clones only, with some absent. The sample has approximately 150,000 clones; the top ten hold about 0.96%. This chain connects TRBV9 to TRBJ2-5; 13 positions match TRBD2. The sequence derives from a male donor in good health and CMV-seronegative. Material: PBMCs. The CDR3 DNA reads as TGTGCCAGCAGCGGGGGACTAGCGGGGCTGTGGAGAGAGACCCAGTACTTC. Translating it yields CASSGGLAGLWRETQYF.